Below are 15 T cell receptor beta chains sequenced from a single sample in a study of Ad26.COV2.S vaccination and SARS-CoV-2 variants. Only in-frame clones appear in the TCRdb table, and some are missing; sequencing was by immunoSEQ multiplex PCR. Found here are hundreds of thousands of clones, roughly 90% of them singletons; the top ten hold approximately 1.5%. Treatment given: 19 received Ad26.COV2.S at low or high dose, single or two shots; 5 received placebo; per-sample allocation not given. Collection of samples fell on day 63 after the first vaccine or placebo injection. This sample comprised peripheral blood, obtained in a trial of Ad26.COV2.S vaccine versus placebo. The receptors shown here come from a person aged 18 to 59 who received the Ad26.COV2.S COVID-19 vaccine or a placebo.

This chain uses TRBV5-5 with TRBJ1-2; tentative D call: TRBD1 (6 bases). CDR1 and CDR2 from the germline V gene are SGHKS and YYEKEE (reference sequence). The CDR3 length is 13 residues. V was pared by 4 bases and J by 2 bases, with 9 bases between. Written as DNA, the CDR3 is TGTGCCAGCAGCGGAGGACAGAACTATGGCTACACCTTC. Translated: CASSGGQNYGYTF. The variable domain in full, completed from reference TRBV5-5 and TRBJ1-2, reads DAGVTQSPTHLIKTRGQQVTLRCSPISGHKSVSWYQQVLGQGPQFIFQYYEKEERGRGNFPDRFSARQFPNYSSELNVNALLLGDSALYLCASSGGQNYGYTFGSGTRLTVV.

The chain joins TRBV9 to TRBJ2-7; 7 bases are shared with TRBD2. Trimming took 0 bases from V and 4 from J; bases not matched to a gene: 10. The CDR3 is 16 amino acids. Per the germline V gene, CDR1 is SGDLS and CDR2 is YYNGEE. DNA of the CDR3: TGTGCCAGCAGCGTAGACCCTCTAGCGGTCCTTTACGAGCAGTACTTC. Translating it yields CASSVDPLAVLYEQYF. The full variable domain, rest sourced from reference TRBV9 and TRBJ2-7, is DSGVTQTPKHLITATGQRVTLRCSPRSGDLSVYWYQQSLDQGLQFLIQYYNGEERAKGNILERFSAQQFPDLHSELNLSSLELGDSALYFCASSVDPLAVLYEQYFGPGTRLTVT.

The chain is built from TRBV27 and TRBJ2-1, with TRBD1 identical over 7 bases. Germline CDR1 reads MNHEY; CDR2 reads SMNVEV (reference sequence). This CDR3 region has 15 residues. V trimming: 5 bases; J trimming: 5 bases; junction bases outside the gene matches: 9. The CDR3 loop is CASSLRGTADNEQFF. CDR3 nucleotide sequence: TGTGCCAGCAGTCTAAGGGGGACAGCTGACAATGAGCAGTTCTTC.

Comment on this clone: The identical CDR3 is also encoded by other nucleotide sequences in the sample. This chain's CDR3 is CASSLRTGVSPLHF. The CDR3 nucleotides are TGTGCCAGCAGTTTGAGGACAGGGGTTTCACCCCTCCACTTT. The chain has TRBV27 and TRBJ1-6; the match to TRBD1 covers 9 bases. Germline CDR1 and CDR2: MNHEY and SMNVEV (reference sequence). After removal of 3 bases from V and 9 bases from J, the junction contained 3 bases not matched to a gene. The CDR3 has 14 amino acids.

The rearrangement joins TRBV5-4 to TRBJ1-6; D ambiguous. Per germline, CDR1 SGHNT and CDR2 YYREEE (reference sequence). The ends were cut back, 1 base at V and 9 bases at J, with 11 bases in the middle. The CDR3 extends over 14 amino acids. CDR3 sequence reads: CASSLWVTGSPLHF. In DNA, the CDR3 is TGTGCCAGCAGCTTGTGGGTGACTGGTTCACCCCTCCACTTT.

This clone was seen a handful of times. The chain joins TRBV5-4 to TRBJ1-1; D perhaps matches TRBD1 (6 bases). CDR1 and CDR2 (germline): SGHNT, YYREEE (reference sequence). The CDR3 spans 12 residues. The germline V and J ends were trimmed by 0 bases and 6 bases, with 6 bases remaining between them. The CDR3 nucleotides read TGTGCCAGCAGCTTGGAGGGGGCTGAAGCTTTCTTT. Residues: CASSLEGAEAFF.

This clone has just a few counts. This chain joins TRBV7-8 and TRBJ2-7; D may correspond to TRBD1 or TRBD2 (5 bases each). The CDR3 totals 14 residues. Between the trimmed V and J ends, which lost 5 bases and 3 bases, there was a span of 14 bases. Germline V gene sequence: CDR1 SGHVS, CDR2 FQNEAQ. The CDR3 bases are TGTGCCAGCAGCCGAACCGGGACCAGCTACGAGCAGTACTTC. It yields the protein CASSRTGTSYEQYF.

The chain combines TRBV4-3 with TRBJ1-5, with D possibly matching TRBD1 (5 bases). The germline gives CDR1 LGHNA, CDR2 YSLEER. V was cut by 0 bases and J by 6 bases, with 15 bases left in between. This CDR3 comprises 16 residues. DNA of the CDR3: TGCGCCAGCAGCCAAGATTGGGACCTAGGCAGTCAGCCCCAGCATTTT. Residues: CASSQDWDLGSQPQHF.

In regard to this clone: Other DNA variants within this sample encode the same CDR3. The V and J genes are TRBV5-1 and TRBJ2-5, with 14 nucleotides matching TRBD2. CDR3 length: 16 amino acids. In germline, CDR1 is SGHRS, CDR2 YFSETQ. The trim removed 2 bases at V and 1 base at J, leaving 1 base unmatched. The CDR3 here is CASSFGTSGGQETQYF. The CDR3 bases are TGCGCCAGCAGCTTCGGGACTAGCGGGGGCCAAGAGACCCAGTACTTC.

This chain uses TRBV27 with TRBJ2-3; D is possibly TRBD1 or TRBD2 (5 bases each). Trimming cost V 4 bases and J 2 bases, with 10 bases left between them. CDR1 is MNHEY, CDR2 SMNVEV, per germline (reference sequence). The CDR3 is 14 residues long. This CDR3 is CASSSGPYTDTQYF. For the CDR3, the DNA is TGTGCCAGCAGTTCGGGACCCTACACAGATACGCAGTATTTT.

This chain uses TRBV5-1 with TRBJ2-7; no firm D call. Trimming shortened V by 1 base and J by 3 bases, and 8 bases separated the two germline ends. The CDR3 contains 13 residues. Per the germline V gene, CDR1 is SGHRS and CDR2 is YFSETQ. CDR3 sequence reads: CASSLSSFYEQYF. CDR3 nucleotide sequence: TGCGCCAGCAGCTTGTCCAGCTTCTACGAGCAGTACTTC. The full variable domain, in which reference TRBV5-1 and TRBJ2-7 provide the parts outside the CDR3, is KAGVTQTPRYLIKTRGQQVTLSCSPISGHRSVSWYQQTPGQGLQFLFEYFSETQRNKGNFPGRFSGRQFSNSRSEMNVSTLELGDSALYLCASSLSSFYEQYFGPGTRLTVT.

The chain uses TRBV25-1 and TRBJ2-5; no definite D call. Looked up from germline, CDR1 is MGHDK and CDR2 is SYGVNS. Trimming removed 8 bases at V and 2 bases at J, with 15 bases between. The CDR3 covers 14 residues. The CDR3 DNA is TGTGCCAGCGGCCTGGTCGCTGGGCAAGAGACCCAGTACTTC. Its protein product is CASGLVAGQETQYF. The full variable domain, with the rest looked up from reference TRBV25-1 and TRBJ2-5, is EADIYQTPRYLVIGTGKKITLECSQTMGHDKMYWYQQDPGMELHLIHYSYGVNSTEKGDLSSESTVSRIRTEHFPLTLESARPSHTSQYLCASGLVAGQETQYFGPGTRLLVL.

J is TRBJ2-1 and V is TRBV30; TRBD2 might be the D (7 bases). The V and J ends lost 4 bases and 8 bases respectively, with 21 bases between them. CDR3 length: 15 amino acids. CDR1 is GTSNPN and CDR2 is SVGIG in the germline V gene (reference sequence). The DNA of the CDR3 is TGTGCCTGGACCCATCCCGGGGGGCGGTTAGATGAGCAGTTCTTC. This encodes CAWTHPGGRLDEQFF.

V usage is TRBV27 and J usage is TRBJ2-3, with 16 positions matching TRBD2. Germline V CDR1 and CDR2: MNHEY, SMNVEV (reference sequence). Unmatched junction bases numbered 6, after V lost 7 bases and J lost 14 bases. The CDR3 runs to 13 residues. The CDR3 DNA follows: TGTGCCAGCAAGGGACTAGCGGGAGGGCCGCCGTATTTT. It is translated as CASKGLAGGPPYF.

J is TRBJ2-2 and V is TRBV12-5; D unclear. This CDR3 has 16 residues. V was cut by 6 bases and J by 3 bases, with 17 bases left in between. Germline V CDR1 and CDR2: LGHNT, FRNRAP. The CDR3 loop is CASGLGPQTYTGELFF. The CDR3 DNA sequence: TGTGCTAGTGGCCTCGGACCGCAGACATACACCGGGGAGCTGTTTTTT.